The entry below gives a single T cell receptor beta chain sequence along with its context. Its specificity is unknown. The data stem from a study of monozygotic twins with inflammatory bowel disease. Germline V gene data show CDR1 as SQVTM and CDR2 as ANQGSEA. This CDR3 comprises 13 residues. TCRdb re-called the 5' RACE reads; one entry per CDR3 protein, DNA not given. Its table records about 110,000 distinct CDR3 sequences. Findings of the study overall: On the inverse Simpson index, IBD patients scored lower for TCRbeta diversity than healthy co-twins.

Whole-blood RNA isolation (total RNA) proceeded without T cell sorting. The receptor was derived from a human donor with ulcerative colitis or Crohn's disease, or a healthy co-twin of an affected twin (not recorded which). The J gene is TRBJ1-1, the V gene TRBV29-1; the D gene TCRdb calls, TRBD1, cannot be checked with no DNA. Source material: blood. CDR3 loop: CSVPGTGNTEAFF.